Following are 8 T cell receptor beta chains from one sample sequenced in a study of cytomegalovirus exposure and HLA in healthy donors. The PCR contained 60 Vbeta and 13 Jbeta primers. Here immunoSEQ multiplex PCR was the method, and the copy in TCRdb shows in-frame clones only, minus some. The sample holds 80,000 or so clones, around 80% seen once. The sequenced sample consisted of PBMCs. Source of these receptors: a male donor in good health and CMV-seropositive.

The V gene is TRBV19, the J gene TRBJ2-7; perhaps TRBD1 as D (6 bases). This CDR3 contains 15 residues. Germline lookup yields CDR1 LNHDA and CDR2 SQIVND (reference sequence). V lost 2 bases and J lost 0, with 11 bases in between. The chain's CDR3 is CASSITGIISYEQYF. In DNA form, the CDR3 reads TGTGCCAGTAGTATAACAGGGATCATCTCCTACGAGCAGTACTTC.

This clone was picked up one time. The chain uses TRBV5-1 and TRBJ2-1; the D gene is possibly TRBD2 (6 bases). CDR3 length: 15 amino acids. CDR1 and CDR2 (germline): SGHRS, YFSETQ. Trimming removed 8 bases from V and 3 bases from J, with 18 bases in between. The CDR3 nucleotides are TGCGCCAGTTATCGCGGGAACGGGGACTACAATGAGCAGTTCTTC. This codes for CASYRGNGDYNEQFF.

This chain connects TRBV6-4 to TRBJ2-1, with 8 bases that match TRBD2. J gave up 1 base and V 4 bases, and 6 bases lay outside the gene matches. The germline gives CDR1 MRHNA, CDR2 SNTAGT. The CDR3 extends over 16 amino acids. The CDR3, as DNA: TGTGCCAGCAGTGGGTATAGCGGGACATCCTACAATGAGCAGTTCTTC. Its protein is CASSGYSGTSYNEQFF.

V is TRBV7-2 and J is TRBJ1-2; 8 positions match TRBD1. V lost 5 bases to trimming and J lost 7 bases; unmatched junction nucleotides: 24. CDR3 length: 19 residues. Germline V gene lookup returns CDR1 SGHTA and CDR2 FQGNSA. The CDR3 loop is CASSLRTGNLLTPDSGYTF. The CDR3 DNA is TGTGCCAGCAGCCTACGGACAGGGAACTTACTTACCCCTGACAGTGGCTACACCTTC.

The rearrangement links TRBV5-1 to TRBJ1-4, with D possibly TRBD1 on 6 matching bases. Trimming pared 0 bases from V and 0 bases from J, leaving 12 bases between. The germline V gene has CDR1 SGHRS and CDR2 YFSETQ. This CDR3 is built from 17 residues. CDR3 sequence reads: CASSLDGQIATNEKLFF. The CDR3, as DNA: TGCGCCAGCAGCTTGGATGGACAGATTGCAACTAATGAAAAACTGTTTTTT.

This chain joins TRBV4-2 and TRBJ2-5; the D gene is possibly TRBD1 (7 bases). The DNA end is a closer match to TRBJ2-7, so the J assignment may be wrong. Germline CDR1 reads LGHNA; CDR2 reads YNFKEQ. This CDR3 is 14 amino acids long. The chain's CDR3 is CASSQVEGANEQYF. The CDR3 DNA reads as TGTGCCAGCAGCCAAGTGGAGGGGGCCAACGAGCAGTACTTC.

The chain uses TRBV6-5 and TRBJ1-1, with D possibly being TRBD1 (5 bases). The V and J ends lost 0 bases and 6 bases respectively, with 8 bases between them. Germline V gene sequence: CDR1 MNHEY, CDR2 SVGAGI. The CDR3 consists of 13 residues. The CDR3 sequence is CASSYSGGSEAFF. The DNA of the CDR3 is TGTGCCAGCAGTTACTCGGGGGGGTCTGAAGCTTTCTTT.

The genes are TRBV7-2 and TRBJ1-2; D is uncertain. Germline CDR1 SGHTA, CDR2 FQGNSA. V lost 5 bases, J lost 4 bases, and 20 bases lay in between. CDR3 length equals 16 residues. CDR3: CASSPPTPGSSYGYTF. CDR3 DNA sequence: TGTGCCAGCAGCCCGCCGACCCCCGGGTCGTCCTATGGCTACACCTTC.